A selection of T cell receptor beta chains follows, all from one sample in a study of T cells after yellow fever vaccination. In TCRdb, the 5' RACE reads were re-called with MiXCR into one record per CDR3 protein. The data hold some 300,000 distinct CDR3 sequences, with around 9.3% observed a single time. The sample consisted of CD4+ T cells sorted from PBMCs, taken 5 days after the yellow fever booster vaccination. The receptor set was obtained from a man aged 18 to 30 who received the YFV17D yellow fever vaccine. Both conserved end residues are part of each CDR3. D genes are given only for firm matches. Clone sizes are given selectively: once, few, many, or a class where the clone is expanded.

d_call,clone_size,j_call,cdr3_length,v_call,cdr3_nt,cdr3_aa
TRBD2,few,TRBJ2-4,15,TRBV11-2,TGTGCCAGCAGCTCTCCTCGCGGGAGAAAAAACATTCAGTACTTC,CASSSPRGRKNIQYF
.,.,TRBJ1-4,14,TRBV20-1,TGCAGTGCTACCCCGGCGGGGGGCAGTGAAAAACTGTTTTTT,CSATPAGGSEKLFF
.,many,TRBJ1-1,13,TRBV10-1,TGCGCCAGCAGTTTTAACGGGAACACTGAAGCTTTCTTT,CASSFNGNTEAFF
.,.,TRBJ2-7,13,TRBV14,TGTGCCAGCAGCGGGGTGAGGGGAACCGAGCAGTACTTC,CASSGVRGTEQYF
.,few,TRBJ2-1,15,TRBV12-3/TRBV12-4,TGTGCCAGCAGTCCTCTGGGCAGGATGGGGCATGAGCAGTTCTTC,CASSPLGRMGHEQFF
TRBD1,.,TRBJ1-2,15,TRBV6-5,TGTGCCAGCAGAGGACAGGGGGCCGGGAACTATGGCTACACCTTC,CASRGQGAGNYGYTF
TRBD1,.,TRBJ2-1,16,TRBV3-1,TGTGCCAGCAGCCGTGGACAGGGGGCGGGATACAATGAGCAGTTCTTC,CASSRGQGAGYNEQFF
TRBD2,.,TRBJ2-1,17,TRBV11-2,TGTGCCAGCAGCTTAAGACTAGCCTCCGGAGTGGGAAATGAGCAGTTCTTC,CASSLRLASGVGNEQFF
.,.,TRBJ1-6,14,TRBV6-5,TGTGCCAGCAGCAATCACATTCGGAATTCACCCCTCCACTTT,CASSNHIRNSPLHF
.,many,TRBJ1-5,12,TRBV24-1,TGTGCCACCGGAGATTCAGATCAGCCCCAGCATTTT,CATGDSDQPQHF
TRBD1,once,TRBJ2-5,16,TRBV7-2,TGTGCCAGCAGCCCGACCGGGACAGGGTTCAGGGAGACCCAGTACTTC,CASSPTGTGFRETQYF
TRBD1,many,TRBJ2-7,12,TRBV6-5,TGTGCCAGCCGGGACAGGGGGTACGAGCAGTACTTC,CASRDRGYEQYF
.,.,TRBJ1-2,10,TRBV10-1,TGCGCCAACCTACCCGATGGCTACACCTTC,CANLPDGYTF
.,few,TRBJ2-2,16,TRBV24-1,TGTGCCACCAGTGACCCCACAGGAGCGAACACCGGGGAGCTGTTTTTT,CATSDPTGANTGELFF
.,few,TRBJ1-2,13,TRBV18,TGTGCCAGCTCACCATTGCCTAACTATGGCTACACCTTC,CASSPLPNYGYTF
.,few,TRBJ1-1,17,TRBV10-3,TGTGCCATCAGTGTCGAGGACAAGGGGAGGGTGAACACTGAAGCTTTCTTT,CAISVEDKGRVNTEAFF
.,many,TRBJ1-5,14,TRBV12-3/TRBV12-4,TGTGCCAGCAGCCGTGGACGGGACCATCAGCCCCAGCATTTT,CASSRGRDHQPQHF
.,many,TRBJ1-6,19,TRBV5-1,TGCGCCAGCAGCCCAGGCCCCCGGACCCTAAGCTTCTATAATTCACCCCTCCACTTT,CASSPGPRTLSFYNSPLHF
.,few,TRBJ1-1,13,TRBV9,TGTGCCAGCAGCGTACTAGGGAACACTGAAGCTTTCTTT,CASSVLGNTEAFF
TRBD1,.,TRBJ2-2,14,TRBV2,TGTGCCAGCGGGGGACAGGGGGCGACCGGGGAGCTGTTTTTT,CASGGQGATGELFF
.,few,TRBJ1-2,15,TRBV7-2,TGTGCCAGCAGCTTAGTCGCGGGCTCGGGAGAGGGCTACACCTTC,CASSLVAGSGEGYTF